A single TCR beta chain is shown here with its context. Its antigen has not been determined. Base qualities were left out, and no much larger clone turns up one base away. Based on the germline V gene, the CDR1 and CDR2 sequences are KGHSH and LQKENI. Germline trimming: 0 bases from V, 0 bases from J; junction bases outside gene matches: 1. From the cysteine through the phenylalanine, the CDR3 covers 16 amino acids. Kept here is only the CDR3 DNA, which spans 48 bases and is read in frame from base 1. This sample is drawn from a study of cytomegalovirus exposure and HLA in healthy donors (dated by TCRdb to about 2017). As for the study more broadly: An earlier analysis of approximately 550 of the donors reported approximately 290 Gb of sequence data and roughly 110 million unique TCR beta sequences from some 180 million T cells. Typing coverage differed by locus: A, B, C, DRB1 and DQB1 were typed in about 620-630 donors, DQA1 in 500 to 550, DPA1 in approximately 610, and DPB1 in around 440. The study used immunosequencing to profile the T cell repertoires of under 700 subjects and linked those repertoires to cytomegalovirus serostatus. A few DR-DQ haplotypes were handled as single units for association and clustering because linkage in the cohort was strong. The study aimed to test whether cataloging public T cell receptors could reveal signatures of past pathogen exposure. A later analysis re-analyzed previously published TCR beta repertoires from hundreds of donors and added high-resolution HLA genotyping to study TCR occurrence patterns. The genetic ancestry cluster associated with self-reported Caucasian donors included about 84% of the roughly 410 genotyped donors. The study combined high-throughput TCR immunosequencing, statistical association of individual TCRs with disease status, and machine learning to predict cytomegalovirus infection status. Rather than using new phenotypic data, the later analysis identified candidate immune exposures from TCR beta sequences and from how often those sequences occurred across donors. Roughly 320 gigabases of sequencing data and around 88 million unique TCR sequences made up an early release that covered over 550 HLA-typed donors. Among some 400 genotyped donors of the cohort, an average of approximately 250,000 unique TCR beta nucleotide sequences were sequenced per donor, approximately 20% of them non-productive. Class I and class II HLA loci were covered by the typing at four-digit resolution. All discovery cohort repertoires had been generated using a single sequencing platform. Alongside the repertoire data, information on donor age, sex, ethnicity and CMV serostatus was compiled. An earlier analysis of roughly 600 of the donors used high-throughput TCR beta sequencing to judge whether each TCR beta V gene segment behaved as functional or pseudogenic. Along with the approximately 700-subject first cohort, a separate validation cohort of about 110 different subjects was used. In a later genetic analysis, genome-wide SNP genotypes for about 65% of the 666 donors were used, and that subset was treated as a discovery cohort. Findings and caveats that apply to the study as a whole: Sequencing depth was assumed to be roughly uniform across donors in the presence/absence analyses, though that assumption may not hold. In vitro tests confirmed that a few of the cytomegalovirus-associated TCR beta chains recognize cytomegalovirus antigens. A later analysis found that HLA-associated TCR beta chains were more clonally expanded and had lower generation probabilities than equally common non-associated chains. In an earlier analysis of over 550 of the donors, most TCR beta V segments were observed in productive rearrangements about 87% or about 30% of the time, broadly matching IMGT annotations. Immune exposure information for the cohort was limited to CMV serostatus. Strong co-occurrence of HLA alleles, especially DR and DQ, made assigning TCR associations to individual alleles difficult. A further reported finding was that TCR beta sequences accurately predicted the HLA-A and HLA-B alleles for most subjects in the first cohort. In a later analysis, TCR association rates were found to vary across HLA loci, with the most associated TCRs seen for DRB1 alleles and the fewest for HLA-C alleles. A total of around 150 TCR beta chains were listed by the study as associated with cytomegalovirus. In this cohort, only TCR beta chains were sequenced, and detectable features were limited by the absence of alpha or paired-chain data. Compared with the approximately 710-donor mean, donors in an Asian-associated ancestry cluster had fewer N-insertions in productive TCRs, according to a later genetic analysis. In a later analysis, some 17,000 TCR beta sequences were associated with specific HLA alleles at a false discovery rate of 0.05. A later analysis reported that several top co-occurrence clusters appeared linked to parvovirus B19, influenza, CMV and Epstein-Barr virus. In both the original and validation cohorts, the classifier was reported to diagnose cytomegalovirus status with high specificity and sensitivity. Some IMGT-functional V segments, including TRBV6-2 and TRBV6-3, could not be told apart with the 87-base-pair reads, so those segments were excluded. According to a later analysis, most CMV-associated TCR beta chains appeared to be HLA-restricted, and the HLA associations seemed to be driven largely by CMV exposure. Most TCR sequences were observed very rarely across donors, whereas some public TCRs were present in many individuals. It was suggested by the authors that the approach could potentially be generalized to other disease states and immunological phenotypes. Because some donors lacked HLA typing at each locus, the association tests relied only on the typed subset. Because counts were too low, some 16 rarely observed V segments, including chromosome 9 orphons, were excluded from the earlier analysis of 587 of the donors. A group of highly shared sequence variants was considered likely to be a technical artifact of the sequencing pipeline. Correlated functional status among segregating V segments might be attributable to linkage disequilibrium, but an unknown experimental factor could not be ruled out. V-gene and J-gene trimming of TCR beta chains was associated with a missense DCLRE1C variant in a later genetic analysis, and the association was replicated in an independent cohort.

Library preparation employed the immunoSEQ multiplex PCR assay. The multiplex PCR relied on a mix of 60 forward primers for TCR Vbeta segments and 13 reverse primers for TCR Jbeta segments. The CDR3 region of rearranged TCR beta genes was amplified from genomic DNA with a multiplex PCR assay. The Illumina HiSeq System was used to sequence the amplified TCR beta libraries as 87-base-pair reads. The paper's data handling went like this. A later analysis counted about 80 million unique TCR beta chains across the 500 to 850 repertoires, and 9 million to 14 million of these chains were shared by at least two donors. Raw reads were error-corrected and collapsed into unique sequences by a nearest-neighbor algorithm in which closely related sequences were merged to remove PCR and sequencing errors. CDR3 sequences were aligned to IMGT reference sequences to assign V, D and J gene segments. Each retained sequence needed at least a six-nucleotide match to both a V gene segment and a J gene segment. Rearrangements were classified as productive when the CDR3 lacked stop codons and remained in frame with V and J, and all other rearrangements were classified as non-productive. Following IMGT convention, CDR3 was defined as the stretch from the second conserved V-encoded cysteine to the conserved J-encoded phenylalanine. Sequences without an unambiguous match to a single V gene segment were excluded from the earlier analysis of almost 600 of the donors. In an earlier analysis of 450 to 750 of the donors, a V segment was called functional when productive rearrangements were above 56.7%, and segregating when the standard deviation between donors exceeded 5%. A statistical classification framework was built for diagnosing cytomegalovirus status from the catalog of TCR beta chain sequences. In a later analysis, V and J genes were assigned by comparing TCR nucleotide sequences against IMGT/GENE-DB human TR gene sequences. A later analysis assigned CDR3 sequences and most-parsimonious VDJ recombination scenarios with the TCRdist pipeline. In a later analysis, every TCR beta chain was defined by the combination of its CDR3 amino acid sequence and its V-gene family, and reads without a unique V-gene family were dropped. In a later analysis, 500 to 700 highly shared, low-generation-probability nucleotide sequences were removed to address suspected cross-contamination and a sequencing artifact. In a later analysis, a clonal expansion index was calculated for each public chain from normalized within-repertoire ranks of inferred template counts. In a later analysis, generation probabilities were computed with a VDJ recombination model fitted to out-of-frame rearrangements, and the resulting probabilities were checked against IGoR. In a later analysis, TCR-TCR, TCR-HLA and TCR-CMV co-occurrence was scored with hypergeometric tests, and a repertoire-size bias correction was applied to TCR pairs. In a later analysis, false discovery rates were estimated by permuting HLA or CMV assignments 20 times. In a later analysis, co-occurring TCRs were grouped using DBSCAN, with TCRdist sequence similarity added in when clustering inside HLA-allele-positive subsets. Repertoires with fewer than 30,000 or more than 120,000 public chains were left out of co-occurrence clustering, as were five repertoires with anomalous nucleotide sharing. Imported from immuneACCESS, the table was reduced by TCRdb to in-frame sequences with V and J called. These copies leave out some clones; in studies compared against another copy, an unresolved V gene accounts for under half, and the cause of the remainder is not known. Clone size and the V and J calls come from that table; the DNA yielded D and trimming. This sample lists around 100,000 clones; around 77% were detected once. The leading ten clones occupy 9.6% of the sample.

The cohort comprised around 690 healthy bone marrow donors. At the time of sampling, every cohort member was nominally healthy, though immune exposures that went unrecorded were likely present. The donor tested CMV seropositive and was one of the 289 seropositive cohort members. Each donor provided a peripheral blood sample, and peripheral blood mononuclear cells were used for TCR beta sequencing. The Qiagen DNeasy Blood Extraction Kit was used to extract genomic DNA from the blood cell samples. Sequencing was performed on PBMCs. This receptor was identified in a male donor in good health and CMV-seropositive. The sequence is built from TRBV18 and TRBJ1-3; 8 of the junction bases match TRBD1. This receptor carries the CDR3 CASSPPTGGSGNTIYF. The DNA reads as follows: TGTGCCAGCTCACCACCTACAGGGGGCTCTGGAAACACCATATATTTT.